One and the same sample provided the 13 T cell receptor beta chains below, sequenced in a study of blood T cell repertoires in COVID-19. The protocol was immunoSEQ multiplex PCR, while the TCRdb copy is restricted to in-frame clones and leaves out a portion. The sample records 55,000 to 70,000 clones, roughly 86% being singletons. Material for sequencing was peripheral blood. These receptors came from a woman aged 50 to 65 with active or convalescent COVID-19.

The sample holds a few counts of this clone. CDR3 loop: CASSLGSGAWDQPQHF. The CDR3 bases are TGTGCCAGCAGCTTAGGGTCAGGGGCATGGGATCAGCCCCAGCATTTT. The chain combines TRBV7-9 with TRBJ1-5; TRBD1 is a possible D gene (6 bases). The CDR3 sequence is 16 residues long. The germline V gene has CDR1 SEHNR and CDR2 FQNEAQ (reference sequence). Trimming cost V 1 base and J 5 bases, with 15 bases left between them.

This rearrangement joins TRBV5-5 to TRBJ2-1; D ambiguous. Germline V gene lookup returns CDR1 SGHKS and CDR2 YYEKEE (reference sequence). V lost 6 bases to trimming and J lost 0 bases, with 19 bases between them. The CDR3 totals 17 residues. The CDR3 protein is CASNVMGSGTSYNEQFF. In nucleotides, the CDR3 is TGTGCCAGCAACGTCATGGGCAGTGGCACCTCCTACAATGAGCAGTTCTTC.

The chain has TRBV2 and TRBJ2-7; D not resolved. The length of the CDR3 is 12 residues. Germline CDR1 is SNHLY and CDR2 is FYNNEI. The V and J ends lost 3 bases and 4 bases respectively, with 7 bases between them. The CDR3 DNA follows: TGTGCCAGCAGTGACAGTCTTTACGAGCAGTACTTC. Protein: CASSDSLYEQYF.

The rearrangement uses TRBV24-1 and TRBJ2-1, with TRBD2 identical over 11 bases. CDR3 length equals 16 residues. V trimming: 3 bases; J trimming: 4 bases; junction bases outside the gene matches: 4. Germline CDR1 KGHDR, CDR2 SFDVKD. CDR3 amino acids: CATSDRTSGLYNEQFF. CDR3 nucleotides: TGTGCCACCAGTGATAGGACTAGCGGGCTTTACAATGAGCAGTTCTTC.

The rearrangement uses TRBV28 and TRBJ2-5, with D tentatively TRBD1 (6 bases). This CDR3 comprises 17 residues. Per the germline V gene, CDR1 is MDHEN and CDR2 is SYDVKM. V lost 6 bases to trimming and J lost 3 bases, with 23 bases between them. CDR3 DNA sequence: TGTGCCAGCAGACGCTTATACCCACAGGGTTCGGAAGAGACCCAGTACTTC. This encodes CASRRLYPQGSEETQYF.

The chain carries TRBV6-1 and TRBJ2-7, with D perhaps matching TRBD1 (5 bases). The CDR3 is 15 amino acids. The V and J ends lost 2 bases and 3 bases respectively, with 14 bases between them. CDR1 MNHNS and CDR2 SASEGT come from the germline V gene. CDR3 DNA sequence: TGTGCCAGCAGTGAAAACAGGTTTGCGCTCTACGAGCAGTACTTC. This encodes CASSENRFALYEQYF.

The V call is TRBV19, the J call TRBJ2-1; 9 nucleotides align to TRBD2. The V gene's germline CDR1 is LNHDA and CDR2 SQIVND (reference sequence). V shed 4 bases, J shed 5 bases, and the junction held 9 bases outside the gene matches. There are 16 residues in the CDR3. The CDR3 sequence: CASSRREGGTNNEQFF. The CDR3 nucleotides are TGTGCCAGTAGTAGGCGGGAGGGAGGGACAAACAATGAGCAGTTCTTC.

V and J are TRBV9 and TRBJ2-1, with unresolved D. Germline values: CDR1 SGDLS, CDR2 YYNGEE. The CDR3 is made up of 11 amino acids. V was shortened by 10 bases and J by 0 bases, with 5 bases between the two germline ends. CDR3 in amino acids: CASGSYNEQFF. CDR3 in DNA: TGTGCCTCCGGCTCCTACAATGAGCAGTTCTTC.

This clone came up once. The rearrangement uses TRBV5-1 and TRBJ2-7, with TRBD2 matching over 10 bases. After removal of 3 bases from V and 6 bases from J, the junction contained 6 bases not matched to a gene. Germline assignment: CDR1 SGHRS and CDR2 YFSETQ. This CDR3 spans 14 amino acids. The CDR3 DNA follows: TGCGCCAGCAGCTACGGGACTAGCGATAGCGAGCAGTACTTC. Its protein is CASSYGTSDSEQYF.

CDR3 region: CASSPISGTGETQYF. The CDR3 coding sequence is TGTGCCAGCTCGCCTATTAGCGGGACCGGAGAGACCCAGTACTTC. V and J are TRBV18 and TRBJ2-5; 8 bases line up with TRBD2. V lost 6 bases and J lost 4; bases outside the gene matches: 10. The CDR3 has 15 residues. Germline CDR1 KGHSH, CDR2 LQKENI. Combining the CDR3 with reference TRBV18 and TRBJ2-5 gives the whole variable domain NAGVMQNPRHLVRRRGQEARLRCSPMKGHSHVYWYRQLPEEGLKFMVYLQKENIIDESGMPKERFSAEFPKEGPSILRIQQVVRGDSAAYFCASSPISGTGETQYFGPGTRLLVL.

The chain employs TRBV7-2 and TRBJ2-1; D is perhaps TRBD2 (5 bases). V was shortened by 0 bases and J by 2 bases, with 8 bases between the two germline ends. The CDR3 sequence is 15 residues long. Germline CDR1 SGHTA, CDR2 FQGNSA. The CDR3 loop reads CASSLAFGTYNEQFF. The DNA of the CDR3 is TGTGCCAGCAGCTTAGCGTTCGGGACCTACAATGAGCAGTTCTTC.

The chain employs TRBV5-6 and TRBJ2-7; the match to TRBD2 covers 8 bases. Trimming cost V 4 bases and J 3 bases; bases outside gene matches: 9. The CDR3 covers 15 residues. Germline CDR1 is SGHDT and CDR2 is YYEEEE. CDR3 sequence reads: CASSPGTSHVYEQYF. CDR3 bases: TGTGCCAGCAGCCCCGGGACTAGTCACGTCTACGAGCAGTACTTC.

J is TRBJ2-7 and V is TRBV7-8, with D possibly being TRBD2 (7 bases). The V and J ends lost 2 bases and 7 bases respectively, with 18 bases between them. Per the germline V gene, CDR1 is SGHVS and CDR2 is FQNEAQ. This CDR3 contains 15 residues. Here the CDR3 reads CASSLWGGAVGEQYF. In DNA form, the CDR3 reads TGTGCCAGCAGCTTATGGGGGGGCGCAGTGGGTGAGCAGTACTTC.